Here is one T cell receptor beta chain with its context. The data derive from a study of CD8+ T cells in alopecia areata. The CDR3 loop spans 14 amino acids. V lost 3 bases to trimming and J lost 1 base, with 9 bases between them. Germline CDR1 reads LNHDA; CDR2 reads SQIVND (reference sequence). T lymphocytes (CD4+ and CD8+) were sorted from PBMCs. cDNA prepared by RNA extraction and subsequent reverse transcription served as the template for sequencing. The data were produced by immunoSEQ multiplex PCR, yet TCRdb's version contains in-frame clones alone and is incomplete. The repertoire holds more than 150,000 clones, with 40% to 60% as singletons.

The genes are TRBV19 and TRBJ1-1; D uncertain. The specimen was CD8+ T cells sorted from blood, collected at week 0. The sequence came from a human donor with alopecia areata. The CDR3 here is CASSITTPNTEAFF. The CDR3 bases are TGTGCCAGTAGTATTACGACCCCGAACACTGAAGCTTTCTTT.